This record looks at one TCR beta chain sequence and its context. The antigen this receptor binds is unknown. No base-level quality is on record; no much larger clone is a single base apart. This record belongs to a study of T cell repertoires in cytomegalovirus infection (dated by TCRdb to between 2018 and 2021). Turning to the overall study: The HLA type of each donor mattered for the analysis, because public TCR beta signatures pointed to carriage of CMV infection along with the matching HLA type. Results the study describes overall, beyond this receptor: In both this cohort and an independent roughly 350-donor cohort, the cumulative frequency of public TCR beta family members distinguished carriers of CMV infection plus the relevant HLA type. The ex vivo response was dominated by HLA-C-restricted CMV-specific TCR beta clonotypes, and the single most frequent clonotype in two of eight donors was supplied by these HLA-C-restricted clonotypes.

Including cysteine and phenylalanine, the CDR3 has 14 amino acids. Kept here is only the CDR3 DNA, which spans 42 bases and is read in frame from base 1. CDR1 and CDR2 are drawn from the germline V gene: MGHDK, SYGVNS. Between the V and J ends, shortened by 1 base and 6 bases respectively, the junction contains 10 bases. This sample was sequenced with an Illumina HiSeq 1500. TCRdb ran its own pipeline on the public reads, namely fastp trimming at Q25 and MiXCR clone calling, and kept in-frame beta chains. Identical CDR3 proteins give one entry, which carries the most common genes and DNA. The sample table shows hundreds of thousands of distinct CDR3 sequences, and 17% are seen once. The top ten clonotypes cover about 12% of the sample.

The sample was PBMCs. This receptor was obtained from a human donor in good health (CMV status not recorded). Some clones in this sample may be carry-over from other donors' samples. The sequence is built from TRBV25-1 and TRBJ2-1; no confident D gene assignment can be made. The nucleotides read TGTGCCAGCAGTGAATCAAGTGGGCCCAATGAGCAGTTCTTC. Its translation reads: CASSESSGPNEQFF.